One sample yielded the 21 T cell receptor beta chains listed below, sequenced in a study of vaccination effects on CD4 cells after COVID-19. The authors isolated CD4+ T cells after less than eleven days of culture. As their vaccination, participants received two doses of either BNT162b2 or mRNA-1273. Libraries were prepared by immunoSEQ multiplex PCR; TCRdb keeps only in-frame clonotypes and omits some of them. The data show about 40,000 clones, approximately 70% seen once. No cognate antigen is known for these TCRs. The sample was CD4+ T cells from PBMCs cultured without peptide, taken after COVID-19 vaccination. These receptors were taken from a human donor who received a COVID-19 vaccine.

The chain links TRBV3-1 (or the pseudogene TRBV3-2) to TRBJ2-1; D is perhaps TRBD1 (6 bases). The V end was cut by 4 bases, the J end by 7 bases, with 11 bases between. Germline-derived CDR1 and CDR2 are LGHDT and YNNKEL (reference sequence). The CDR3 is 13 residues long. The CDR3 DNA sequence: TGTGCCAGCAGCCGAGCAGGGGTTAATGAGCAGTTCTTC. Residues: CASSRAGVNEQFF.

The rearrangement links TRBV7-9 to TRBJ2-1, with D possibly being TRBD2 (6 bases). Looked up from germline, CDR1 is SEHNR and CDR2 is FQNEAQ (reference sequence). Trimming took 0 bases from V and 7 from J, leaving 10 bases between them. CDR3 length: 14 residues. CDR3 sequence reads: CASSLASGDNEQFF. DNA for the CDR3: TGTGCCAGCAGCTTAGCCTCGGGGGATAATGAGCAGTTCTTC. The entire variable domain, with the rest obtained from reference TRBV7-9 and TRBJ2-1, is as follows: DTGVSQNPRHKITKRGQNVTFRCDPISEHNRLYWYRQTLGQGPEFLTYFQNEAQLEKSRLLSDRFSAERPKGSFSTLEIQRTEQGDSAMYLCASSLASGDNEQFFGPGTRLTVL.

The genes are TRBV2 and TRBJ1-4, with D possibly TRBD1 on 6 matching bases. Trimming removed 1 base at V and 8 bases at J, with 23 bases between. This CDR3 contains 18 residues. Germline V CDR1 and CDR2: SNHLY, FYNNEI. The CDR3 reads CASSEEGRGGRGYEKLFF. The CDR3 DNA reads as TGTGCCAGCAGTGAAGAAGGGAGGGGGGGCAGGGGATACGAAAAACTGTTTTTT. Full variable domain (missing parts from reference TRBV2 and TRBJ1-4): EPEVTQTPSHQVTQMGQEVILRCVPISNHLYFYWYRQILGQKVEFLVSFYNNEISEKSEIFDDQFSVERPDGSNFTLKIRSTKLEDSAMYFCASSEEGRGGRGYEKLFFGSGTQLSVL.

V usage is TRBV27 and J usage is TRBJ2-6; D not resolved. This CDR3 is 15 amino acids long. Trimming left V 6 bases short and J 0 bases short, with 9 bases between. Germline V gene lookup returns CDR1 MNHEY and CDR2 SMNVEV (reference sequence). This CDR3 reads CASRDTFSGANVLTF. The CDR3 nucleotides read TGTGCCAGCAGAGACACCTTCTCTGGGGCCAACGTCCTGACTTTC.

The rearrangement joins TRBV6-5 to TRBJ1-2, with D possibly being TRBD1 (6 bases). Germline CDR1 reads MNHEY; CDR2 reads SVGAGI. The CDR3 sequence is 15 residues long. V shed 0 bases and J shed 3 bases, with 11 bases lying between them. As DNA, the CDR3 is TGTGCCAGCAGTTACTCGAACAGGGCCGACTATGGCTACACCTTC. It codes for CASSYSNRADYGYTF.

The chain couples TRBV25-1 to TRBJ1-6, with 9 bases fitting TRBD1. This CDR3 comprises 15 residues. Looked up from germline, CDR1 is MGHDK and CDR2 is SYGVNS. Trimming took 6 bases from V and 7 from J; bases not matched to a gene: 7. CDR3 sequence (DNA): TGTGCCAGCAGCACCACCGGGACAGGGAATTCACCCCTCCACTTT. The encoded protein is CASSTTGTGNSPLHF.

The genes are TRBV5-4 and TRBJ2-1, with TRBD2 identical over 12 bases. V lost 4 bases, J lost 4 bases, and 3 bases stayed unmatched. Germline values: CDR1 SGHNT, CDR2 YYREEE (reference sequence). The CDR3 covers 15 residues. The CDR3 DNA reads as TGTGCCAGCAGCAAGACTAGCGGGAGTTACAATGAGCAGTTCTTC. Protein: CASSKTSGSYNEQFF.

This sequence joins TRBV29-1 and TRBJ2-2, with TRBD2 matching over 13 bases. The V gene end was trimmed by 7 bases and the J gene end by 6 bases; junction bases not matched to a gene: 5. The CDR3 covers 14 residues. In germline, CDR1 is SQVTM, CDR2 ANQGSEA. The CDR3 spells CSATGLAGAGELFF. The CDR3 nucleotides read TGCAGCGCGACCGGACTAGCGGGGGCCGGGGAGCTGTTTTTT.

The chain joins TRBV6-5 to TRBJ1-2; D possibly corresponds to TRBD1 (6 bases). From germline, CDR1 is MNHEY and CDR2 SVGAGI. CDR3 length: 15 residues. The germline V and J ends were trimmed by 3 bases and 4 bases, with 15 bases remaining between them. The CDR3 sequence is CASSYLPGATYGYTF. CDR3 nucleotides: TGTGCCAGCAGTTATTTGCCAGGGGCGACCTATGGCTACACCTTC.

This chain connects TRBV5-1 to TRBJ1-1, with D maybe TRBD1 (5 bases). Trimming removed 1 base at V and 7 bases at J, with 11 bases between. This CDR3 region has 13 residues. Germline loops: CDR1 SGHRS, CDR2 YFSETQ. DNA for the CDR3: TGCGCCAGCAGCTTGTCGGGGCGGGGTGAAGCTTTCTTT. Translation: CASSLSGRGEAFF.

This chain joins TRBV10-1 and TRBJ2-1, with D unclear. This CDR3 contains 16 residues. V was pared by 6 bases and J by 9 bases, with 24 bases between. Per germline, CDR1 WNHNN and CDR2 SYGVQD (reference sequence). This CDR3 reads CASRAQAGWGRVEQFF. The DNA of the CDR3 is TGCGCCAGCAGAGCTCAAGCCGGGTGGGGAAGGGTTGAGCAGTTCTTC.

V gene TRBV6-7 combines with J gene TRBJ2-2; D perhaps matches TRBD2 (6 bases). TRBV6-7 is an ORF; its function is uncertain. This CDR3 spans 17 amino acids. V lost 2 bases to trimming and J lost 5 bases, with 18 bases between them. CDR3 DNA: TGTGCCAGCAGTTACGGTTCTCGGGAGTGCCGGACCGGGGAGCTGTTTTTT. Translation gives CASSYGSRECRTGELFF.

J is TRBJ2-7 and V is TRBV27, with 14 bases identical to TRBD2. The CDR3 runs to 17 residues. Trimming cost V 4 bases and J 0 bases; bases outside gene matches: 5. Per germline, CDR1 MNHEY and CDR2 SMNVEV (reference sequence). CDR3 loop: CASSSYGTSGSSYEQYF. CDR3 sequence (DNA): TGTGCCAGCAGTTCATATGGGACTAGCGGGAGCTCCTACGAGCAGTACTTC.

This clone was found a few times. This chain joins TRBV27 and TRBJ2-5; D is possibly TRBD1 or TRBD2 (6 bases each). With 6 bases removed from V and 5 bases from J, the gap between germline ends came to 13 bases. The CDR3 runs to 13 residues. The germline CDR1 and CDR2 sequences are MNHEY and SMNVEV (reference sequence). The CDR3 sequence is CASSSRGRETQYF. CDR3 nucleotides: TGTGCCAGCAGCTCACGGGGGCGGGAGACCCAGTACTTC.

The J gene is TRBJ1-2, the V gene TRBV6-1; D unclear. Trimming stripped 3 bases from V and 2 bases from J, with 10 bases between. CDR3 length: 14 residues. Per the germline V gene, CDR1 is MNHNS and CDR2 is SASEGT. The CDR3: CASSEQYSNYGYTF. In nucleotides, the CDR3 is TGTGCCAGCAGTGAGCAATACAGCAACTATGGCTACACCTTC.

The chain employs TRBV6-1 and TRBJ1-6; 7 bases fit TRBD1. The CDR3 has 15 residues. From germline, CDR1 is MNHNS and CDR2 SASEGT. The V gene end was trimmed by 3 bases and the J gene end by 8 bases; junction bases not matched to a gene: 7. CDR3 sequence reads: CASSETTGFYSPLHF. The CDR3 DNA is TGTGCCAGCAGTGAGACGACAGGGTTTTATTCACCCCTCCACTTT.

This clone was counted a few times. This chain's CDR3 is CASSQPGHTNEKLFF. Here the CDR3 DNA reads TGTGCCAGCAGCCAACCGGGACACACTAATGAAAAACTGTTTTTT. The J gene is TRBJ1-4, the V gene TRBV4-2; D might be TRBD1 (6 bases). The CDR3 has 15 amino acids. Germline CDR1 LGHNA, CDR2 YNFKEQ. V was trimmed by 2 bases and J by 2 bases, leaving 9 bases between them.

V and J are TRBV24-1 and TRBJ2-3; 11 bases agree with TRBD2. The CDR3 runs to 17 residues. The germline gives CDR1 KGHDR, CDR2 SFDVKD. V lost 9 bases to trimming and J lost 2 bases; unmatched junction nucleotides: 12. The chain's CDR3 is CATATQPSGRPTDTQYF. Written as DNA, the CDR3 is TGTGCCACCGCGACTCAGCCTAGCGGGAGGCCCACAGATACGCAGTATTTT.

This clone has more than one count but fewer than ten. The genes are TRBV5-8 and TRBJ2-2; weak D call: TRBD1 (6 bases). Germline V gene lookup returns CDR1 SGHTS and CDR2 YDEGEE. CDR3 length: 16 residues. Trimming stripped 4 bases from V and 4 bases from J, with 17 bases between. As DNA, the CDR3 is TGTGCCAGCAGCACCTCACAGGGATCCATCACCGGGGAGCTGTTTTTT. This encodes CASSTSQGSITGELFF.

The V and J genes are TRBV5-1 and TRBJ2-6, with 7 bases that match TRBD1. The CDR3 runs to 15 residues. After removal of 4 bases from V and 4 bases from J, the junction contained 5 bases not matched to a gene. CDR1 and CDR2 from the germline V gene are SGHRS and YFSETQ. CDR3 DNA: TGCGCCAGCAGCCTAGGGGGCGGCGGGGCCAACGTCCTGACTTTC. Amino acid sequence: CASSLGGGGANVLTF.

The CDR3 loop is CASSPIHRVGQPQHF. DNA for the CDR3: TGTGCCAGCAGCCCCATACACAGGGTTGGTCAGCCCCAGCATTTT. J is TRBJ1-5 and V is TRBV6-5; the D gene is possibly TRBD1 (6 bases). The V gene's germline CDR1 is MNHEY and CDR2 SVGAGI. The ends were cut back, 6 bases at V and 6 bases at J, with 18 bases in the middle. There are 15 residues in the CDR3.